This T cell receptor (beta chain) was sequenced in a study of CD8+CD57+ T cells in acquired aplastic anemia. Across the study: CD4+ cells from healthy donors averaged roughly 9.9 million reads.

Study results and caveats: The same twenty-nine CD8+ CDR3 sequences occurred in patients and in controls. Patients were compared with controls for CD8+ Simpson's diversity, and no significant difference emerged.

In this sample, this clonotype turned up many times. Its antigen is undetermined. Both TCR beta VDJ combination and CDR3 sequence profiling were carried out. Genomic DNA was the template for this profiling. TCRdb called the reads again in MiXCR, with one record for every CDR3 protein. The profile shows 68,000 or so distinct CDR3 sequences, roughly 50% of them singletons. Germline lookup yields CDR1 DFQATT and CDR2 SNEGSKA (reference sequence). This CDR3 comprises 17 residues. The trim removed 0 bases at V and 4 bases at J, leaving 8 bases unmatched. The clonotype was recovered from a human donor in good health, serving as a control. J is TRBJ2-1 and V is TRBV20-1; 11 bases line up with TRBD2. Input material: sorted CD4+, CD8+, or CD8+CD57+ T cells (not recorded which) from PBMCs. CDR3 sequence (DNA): TGCAGTGCTAGAGATCTTGGGACTAGCGGACAGTACAATGAGCAGTTCTTC. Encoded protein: CSARDLGTSGQYNEQFF.